This note documents a single T cell receptor (beta chain) sequence. The data are from a study of blood T cell repertoires in COVID-19. Study as a whole: Italy, Spain and the United States were the sources of the convalescent and acute COVID-19 samples. PBMCs, B-cell-depleted T cells, or T cells were the source of the cDNA or gDNA that made up the material.

In the source study's methods: The assay estimated nucleated cells by amplifying reference gene primers. Profiling relied on immunoSEQ multiplex PCR, and the TCRdb table lists in-frame clones only, not all of them. From that table come the V and J calls and clone size; the DNA was used to work out D and trimming. The data contain over 60,000 clones, roughly 85% of them singletons. This clonotype was obtained from a woman older than 75 with active or convalescent COVID-19. The sequencing sample was made of peripheral blood.

For the CDR3, the DNA is TGTGCCAGCAGCGAAGGGGATGTGTATCAGGAAAAACTGTTTTTT. Its translation: CASSEGDVYQEKLFF. The rearrangement uses TRBV9 and TRBJ1-4; D possibly corresponds to TRBD1 (5 bases). Germline loops: CDR1 SGDLS, CDR2 YYNGEE. The CDR3 is 15 residues long. Trimming left V 3 bases short and J 8 bases short, with 17 bases between.